This T cell receptor beta chain is from a study of T cells in Graves' hyperthyroidism and ophthalmopathy. Whole-study findings and limits: Stable hyperthyroidism was separated from ophthalmopathy by a model based on 13 V-J features. Ophthalmopathy got predicted by the model a median about six months before its onset.

The CDR3 covers 14 residues. V gave up 1 base and J gave up 9 bases; unmatched junction bases: 3. CDR1 MNHEY and CDR2 SVGAGI come from the germline V gene. Template material for amplifying TCR beta CDR3 regions consisted of RNA transcripts. HTBI primers were used for first-round RT-PCR of the TCR CDR3. TCRdb re-analysed the multiplex PCR reads in MiXCR, keeping a single row per CDR3 protein. Seen here are fewer than 550,000 distinct CDR3 sequences, approximately 24% observed once, and the top ten hold 11%. This clonotype was counted a few times. Its specificity is unknown. The specimen sequenced was blood. This sequence originates from a woman aged 30 to 39 with Graves' ophthalmopathy. The rearrangement joins TRBV6-5 to TRBJ1-6, with 7 bases matching TRBD1. CDR3 in amino acids: CASSYLQGSSPLHF. CDR3 bases: TGTGCCAGCAGTTACTTACAGGGGAGTTCACCCCTCCACTTT.